This T cell receptor (beta chain) stems from a study of OX40 agonist ivuxolimab in advanced cancers. Repertoires were generated with immunoSEQ multiplex PCR, while TCRdb's copy carries only in-frame clones and drops some. This table holds roughly 79,000 clones, 70% to 90% found once. There are 13 residues in the CDR3. Germline CDR1 LNHDA, CDR2 SQIVND (reference sequence). Trimming removed 8 bases from V and 4 bases from J, with 14 bases in between. Specimen: CD4+ or CD8+ T cells sorted from blood, collected in a trial of the OX40 agonist ivuxolimab. This receptor was obtained from an adult with an advanced solid tumor such as melanoma, head and neck, liver or kidney cancer. The V call is TRBV19, the J call TRBJ2-5, with TRBD1 as a possible D gene (5 bases). CDR3 sequence: CASSLGRAETQYF. The CDR3 nucleotides are TGTGCCAGTTCTCTCGGCAGGGCAGAGACCCAGTACTTC. The complete variable domain, with remaining parts taken from reference TRBV19 and TRBJ2-5, reads DGGITQSPKYLFRKEGQNVTLSCEQNLNHDAMYWYRQDPGQGLRLIYYSQIVNDFQKGDIAEGYSVSREKKESFPLTVTSAQKNPTAFYLCASSLGRAETQYFGPGTRLLVL.